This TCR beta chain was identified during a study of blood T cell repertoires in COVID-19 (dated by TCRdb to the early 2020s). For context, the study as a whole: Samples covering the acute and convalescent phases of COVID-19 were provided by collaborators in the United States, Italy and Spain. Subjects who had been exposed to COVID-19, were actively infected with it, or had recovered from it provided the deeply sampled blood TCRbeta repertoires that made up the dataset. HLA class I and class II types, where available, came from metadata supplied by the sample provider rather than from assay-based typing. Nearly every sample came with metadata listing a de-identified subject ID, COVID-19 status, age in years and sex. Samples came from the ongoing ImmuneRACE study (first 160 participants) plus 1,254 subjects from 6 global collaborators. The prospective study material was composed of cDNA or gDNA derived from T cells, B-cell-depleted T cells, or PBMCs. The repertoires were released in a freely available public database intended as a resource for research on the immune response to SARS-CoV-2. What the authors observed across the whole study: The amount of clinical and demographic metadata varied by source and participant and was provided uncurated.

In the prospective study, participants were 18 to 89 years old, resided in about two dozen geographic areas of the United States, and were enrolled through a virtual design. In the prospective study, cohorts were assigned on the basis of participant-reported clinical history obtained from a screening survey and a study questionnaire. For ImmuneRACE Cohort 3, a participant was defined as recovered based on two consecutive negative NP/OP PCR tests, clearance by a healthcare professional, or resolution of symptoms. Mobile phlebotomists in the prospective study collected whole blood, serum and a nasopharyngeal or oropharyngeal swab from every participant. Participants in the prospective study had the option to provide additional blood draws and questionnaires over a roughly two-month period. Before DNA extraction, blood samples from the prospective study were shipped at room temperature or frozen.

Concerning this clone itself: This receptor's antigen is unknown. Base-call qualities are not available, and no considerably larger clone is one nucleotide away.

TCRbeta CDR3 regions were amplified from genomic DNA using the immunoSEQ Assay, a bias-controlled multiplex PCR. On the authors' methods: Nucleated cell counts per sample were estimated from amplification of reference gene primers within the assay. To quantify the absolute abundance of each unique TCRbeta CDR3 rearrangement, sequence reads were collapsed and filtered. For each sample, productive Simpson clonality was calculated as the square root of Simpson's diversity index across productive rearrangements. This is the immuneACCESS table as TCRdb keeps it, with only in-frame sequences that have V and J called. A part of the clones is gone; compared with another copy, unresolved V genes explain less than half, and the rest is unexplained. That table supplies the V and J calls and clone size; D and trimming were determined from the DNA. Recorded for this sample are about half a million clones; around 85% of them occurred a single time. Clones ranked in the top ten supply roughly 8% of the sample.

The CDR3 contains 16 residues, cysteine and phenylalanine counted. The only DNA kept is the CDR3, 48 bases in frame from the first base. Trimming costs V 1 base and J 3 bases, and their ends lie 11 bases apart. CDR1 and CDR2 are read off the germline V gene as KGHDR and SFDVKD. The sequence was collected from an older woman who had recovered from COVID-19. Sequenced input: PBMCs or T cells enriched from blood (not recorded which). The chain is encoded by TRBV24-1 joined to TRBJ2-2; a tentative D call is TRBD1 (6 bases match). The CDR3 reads CATSDLRAGDTGELFF. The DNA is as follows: TGTGCCACCAGTGATTTAAGGGCAGGGGACACCGGGGAGCTGTTTTTT.